The 20 T cell receptor beta chains reported below all come from one sample, sequenced in a study of T-cell memory formation after mild COVID-19. MiXCR, run by TCRdb on the 5' RACE reads, gives a single entry per CDR3 protein. This repertoire shows 35,000 to 45,000 distinct CDR3 sequences, 6% to 8% found once; its top ten account for 1.2% to 1.5%. Sequencing was done on a sample of PBMCs or a T cell subset sorted from them (not recorded which). These receptors all stem from a man between 18 and 29 years old who had mild COVID-19 (a few samples of this study predate the infection). Cell type and time point are not known.

This clonotype occurred a few times. J is TRBJ1-6 and V is TRBV19; D unresolved. The CDR3 extends over 16 amino acids. Germline V CDR1 and CDR2: LNHDA, SQIVND (reference sequence). V gave up 6 bases and J gave up 0 bases, with 12 bases separating them. The CDR3 region is CASRKTAFSYNSPLHF. In nucleotides, the CDR3 is TGTGCCAGTAGGAAAACAGCATTCTCCTATAATTCACCCCTCCACTTT. Filled out from reference TRBV19 and TRBJ1-6, the complete variable domain reads DGGITQSPKYLFRKEGQNVTLSCEQNLNHDAMYWYRQDPGQGLRLIYYSQIVNDFQKGDIAEGYSVSREKKESFPLTVTSAQKNPTAFYLCASRKTAFSYNSPLHFGNGTRLTVT.

V gene TRBV9 combines with J gene TRBJ2-3, with 9 bases lining up with TRBD1. V lost 4 bases to trimming and J lost 3 bases; unmatched junction nucleotides: 9. CDR1 is SGDLS, CDR2 YYNGEE, per germline. The CDR3 consists of 16 residues. Here the CDR3 reads CASSPKGDRVTDTQYF. The DNA of the CDR3 is TGTGCCAGCAGCCCCAAAGGGGACAGGGTAACAGATACGCAGTATTTT.

Only a few counts were recorded for this clonotype. This chain connects TRBV15 to TRBJ1-2; 9 nucleotides match TRBD1. Germline values: CDR1 LNHNV, CDR2 YYDKDF (reference sequence). V shed 1 base, J shed 4 bases, and the junction held 4 bases outside the gene matches. The CDR3 has 15 amino acids. This CDR3 is CATSRGDRATYGYTF. DNA for the CDR3: TGTGCCACCAGCAGAGGGGACAGGGCGACCTATGGCTACACCTTC. Full variable domain (remainder filled in from reference TRBV15 and TRBJ1-2): DAMVIQNPRYQVTQFGKPVTLSCSQTLNHNVMYWYQQKSSQAPKLLFHYYDKDFNNEADTPDNFQSRRPNTSFCFLDIRSPGLGDTAMYLCATSRGDRATYGYTFGSGTRLTVV.

The chain uses TRBV3-1 and TRBJ2-1; D might be TRBD1 (6 bases). V lost 3 bases and J lost 7, with 16 bases in between. The CDR3 covers 15 residues. Germline V gene data show CDR1 as LGHDT and CDR2 as YNNKEL (reference sequence). CDR3 DNA: TGTGCCAGCAGCCAGAGATCAGGGGATTCGAATGAGCAGTTCTTC. It translates to CASSQRSGDSNEQFF.

This clonotype appeared a few times. The chain links TRBV7-2 to TRBJ2-1, with unresolved D. The ends were cut back, 8 bases at V and 2 bases at J, with 16 bases in the middle. Germline values: CDR1 SGHTA, CDR2 FQGNSA. The CDR3 has 15 residues. For the CDR3, the DNA is TGTGCCAGCCGCCCCAGGCAGTCTACCTACAATGAGCAGTTCTTC. It yields the protein CASRPRQSTYNEQFF.

This clonotype was picked up a small number of times. V gene TRBV6-2 or TRBV6-3 combines with J gene TRBJ1-1, with D possibly being TRBD1 (5 bases). V was cut by 2 bases and J by 5 bases, with 12 bases left in between. The CDR3 runs to 14 residues. Germline V gene sequence: CDR1 MNHEY, CDR2 SVGEGT. The CDR3 reads CASSYVGGWTEAFF. Written as DNA, the CDR3 is TGTGCCAGCAGTTACGTCGGGGGATGGACTGAAGCTTTCTTT.

This clonotype was counted between two and nine times. The chain carries TRBV7-2 and TRBJ2-2; no clear D gene. V lost 5 bases and J 3 bases, leaving 16 bases between the germline ends. This CDR3 spans 16 amino acids. Germline lookup yields CDR1 SGHTA and CDR2 FQGNSA. The CDR3 bases are TGTGCCAGCAGCCGGGCGCCCGGGTCATACACCGGGGAGCTGTTTTTT. Its translation: CASSRAPGSYTGELFF.

The rearrangement uses TRBV5-1 and TRBJ2-5, with D tentatively TRBD1 or TRBD2 (6 bases each). This CDR3 is built from 13 residues. CDR1 SGHRS and CDR2 YFSETQ come from the germline V gene. V dropped 9 bases and J dropped 2 bases, with 14 bases sitting between them. The CDR3 region has the DNA TGCGCCACCAGGAGGGGGTTACAAGAGACCCAGTACTTC. Protein product: CATRRGLQETQYF.

This clonotype occurred a few times. The chain links TRBV3-1 to TRBJ2-1; 8 nucleotides agree with TRBD2. The V gene end was trimmed by 1 base and the J gene end by 3 bases; junction bases not matched to a gene: 14. The CDR3 length is 19 residues. CDR1 is LGHDT, CDR2 YNNKEL, per germline (reference sequence). The CDR3 coding sequence is TGTGCCAGCAGCCAAGTTCCTATGGGGTTTAGCGGGGACTACAATGAGCAGTTCTTC. Amino acids: CASSQVPMGFSGDYNEQFF.

By sample fraction, this clonotype is medium-sized. This sequence joins TRBV12-3 or TRBV12-4 and TRBJ2-7; 7 positions agree with TRBD1. The CDR3 covers 17 residues. The trim removed 6 bases at V and 3 bases at J, leaving 17 bases unmatched. The CDR3 spells CASRPNRQGVGDYEQYF. CDR3 bases: TGTGCCAGCAGGCCTAACCGACAGGGTGTAGGGGACTACGAGCAGTACTTC.

This clonotype was seen a handful of times. The chain is built from TRBV5-1 and TRBJ1-1; D is undetermined. This CDR3 has 14 amino acids. The germline gives CDR1 SGHRS, CDR2 YFSETQ. V gave up 3 bases and J gave up 1 base, with 10 bases separating them. The CDR3 DNA sequence: TGCGCCAGCAGCTATACCGGGGAGAACACTGAAGCTTTCTTT. Translation: CASSYTGENTEAFF.

This clonotype was picked up a small number of times. The V and J genes are TRBV5-1 and TRBJ2-5; 7 bases are shared with TRBD2. V shed 0 bases, J shed 5 bases, and the junction held 10 bases outside the gene matches. This CDR3 is 16 amino acids long. Germline assignment: CDR1 SGHRS and CDR2 YFSETQ. CDR3 amino acids: CASSLAPAGVGETQYF. Written as DNA, the CDR3 is TGCGCCAGCAGCTTGGCCCCGGCGGGGGTAGGCGAGACCCAGTACTTC.

The V and J genes are TRBV4-3 and TRBJ2-2, with a tentative D call TRBD2 (5 bases). CDR1 is LGHNA, CDR2 YSLEER, per germline. CDR3 length: 17 amino acids. Trimming stripped 4 bases from V and 2 bases from J, with 17 bases between. The CDR3 protein is CASSRNPLLANTGELFF. CDR3 in DNA: TGCGCCAGCAGCCGGAACCCCCTTCTAGCTAACACCGGGGAGCTGTTTTTT.

This clonotype was counted between two and nine times. The V call is TRBV18, the J call TRBJ2-1, with TRBD1 identical over 7 bases. Germline V gene sequence: CDR1 KGHSH, CDR2 LQKENI. J lost 9 bases, V lost 4 bases, and 6 bases had no gene match. The CDR3 loop spans 13 amino acids. This CDR3 reads CASSRDRASEQFF. The CDR3 DNA reads as TGTGCCAGCTCACGGGACAGAGCGAGTGAGCAGTTCTTC.

The V gene is TRBV6-2 or TRBV6-3, the J gene TRBJ1-1; tentatively, D is TRBD1 (5 bases). Germline assignment: CDR1 MNHEY and CDR2 SVGEGT. CDR3 length equals 14 residues. V lost 2 bases and J lost 4, with 11 bases in between. The CDR3 nucleotides read TGTGCCAGCAGTTACGGGGGGGAAAGCACTGAAGCTTTCTTT. Translating gives CASSYGGESTEAFF.

The chain recombines TRBV15 with TRBJ2-7; weak D call: TRBD1 (5 bases). This CDR3 spans 14 amino acids. Germline V gene data show CDR1 as LNHNV and CDR2 as YYDKDF (reference sequence). V lost 0 bases and J lost 3, with 9 bases in between. CDR3 in DNA: TGTGCCACCAGCAGAGAGGCAGGGAACTACGAGCAGTACTTC. Protein: CATSREAGNYEQYF.

The chain employs TRBV20-1 and TRBJ1-4; unclear D gene. CDR1 DFQATT and CDR2 SNEGSKA come from the germline V gene (reference sequence). The CDR3 runs to 14 residues. The V gene lost 4 bases and the J gene lost 8 bases, with 17 bases spanning the gap. The DNA for the CDR3 is TGCAGTGCTAACAAACCGACCGAAGGAGAAAAACTGTTTTTT. Amino acids: CSANKPTEGEKLFF.

This chain joins TRBV5-1 and TRBJ2-5, with TRBD2 identical over 10 bases. V lost 1 base and J lost 5; bases outside the gene matches: 2. The CDR3 spans 14 residues. CDR1 is SGHRS and CDR2 is YFSETQ in the germline V gene. The CDR3: CASSLTSGDETQYF. The CDR3, as DNA: TGCGCCAGCAGCTTGACTAGCGGGGATGAGACCCAGTACTTC. The variable domain in full, completed from reference TRBV5-1 and TRBJ2-5, reads KAGVTQTPRYLIKTRGQQVTLSCSPISGHRSVSWYQQTPGQGLQFLFEYFSETQRNKGNFPGRFSGRQFSNSRSEMNVSTLELGDSALYLCASSLTSGDETQYFGPGTRLLVL.

This clonotype occurred a few times. This chain uses TRBV20-1 with TRBJ1-3; 9 bases line up with TRBD1. With V trimmed by 6 bases and J by 0 bases, 3 bases remained unmatched. The CDR3 sequence is 14 residues long. CDR1 and CDR2 from the germline V gene are DFQATT and SNEGSKA (reference sequence). The CDR3 DNA reads as TGCAGTGCAAGGGACAGGGACTCTGGAAACACCATATATTTT. Protein: CSARDRDSGNTIYF.

This clonotype was counted at least ten times. This chain joins TRBV29-1 and TRBJ2-1, with D perhaps matching TRBD1 (6 bases). CDR3 length equals 18 residues. V was clipped by 6 bases and J by 0 bases, with 24 bases between them. Germline CDR1 SQVTM, CDR2 ANQGSEA. CDR3 residues: CSVPNGRGLPSSYNEQFF. CDR3 nucleotide sequence: TGCAGCGTGCCTAACGGCAGGGGTCTTCCGAGCTCCTACAATGAGCAGTTCTTC.